This TCR beta chain was sequenced for a study of cytomegalovirus exposure and HLA in healthy donors. A multiplex PCR was run with 60 Vbeta primers and 13 Jbeta primers. The table came from immunoSEQ multiplex PCR; TCRdb's copy has only in-frame clones and leaves some out. Of about 67,000 clones in the sample, roughly 80% are singletons; the top ten hold roughly 2.9%. This CDR3 comprises 14 residues. In germline, CDR1 is SGHAT, CDR2 FQNNGV. V shed 2 bases and J 6 bases; nucleotides not matched to a gene: 3. Concerning this clone: Its antigen is undetermined.

Study outcomes and limitations: A later analysis linked around 15,000 TCR beta sequences to HLA alleles at 0.05 false discovery rate.

Sequencing was carried out using PBMCs. J is TRBJ1-5 and V is TRBV11-2; 8 bases map to TRBD1. The clonotype was recovered from a woman between 25 and 40 years old in good health and CMV-seronegative. The chain's CDR3 is CASSLQGAGQPQHF. The CDR3 DNA sequence: TGTGCCAGCAGCTTACAGGGGGCGGGTCAGCCCCAGCATTTT.